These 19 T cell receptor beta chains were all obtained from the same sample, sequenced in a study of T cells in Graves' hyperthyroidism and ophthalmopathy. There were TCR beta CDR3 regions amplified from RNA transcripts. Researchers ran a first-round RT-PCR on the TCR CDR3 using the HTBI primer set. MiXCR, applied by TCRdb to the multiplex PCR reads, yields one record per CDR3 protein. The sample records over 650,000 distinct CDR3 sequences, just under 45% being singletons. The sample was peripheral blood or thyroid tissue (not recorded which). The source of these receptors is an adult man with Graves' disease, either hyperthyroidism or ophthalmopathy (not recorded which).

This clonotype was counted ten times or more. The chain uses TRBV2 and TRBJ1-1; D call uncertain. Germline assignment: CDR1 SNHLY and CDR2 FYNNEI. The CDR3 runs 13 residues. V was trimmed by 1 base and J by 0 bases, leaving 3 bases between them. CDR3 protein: CASSEDMNTEAFF. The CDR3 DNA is TGTGCCAGCAGTGAAGACATGAACACTGAAGCTTTCTTT.

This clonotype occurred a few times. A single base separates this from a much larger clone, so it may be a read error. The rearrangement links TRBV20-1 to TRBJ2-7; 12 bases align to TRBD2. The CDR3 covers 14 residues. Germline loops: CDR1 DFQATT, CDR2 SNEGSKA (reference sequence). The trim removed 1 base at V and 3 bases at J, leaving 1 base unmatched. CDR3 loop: CSARGTSGIYEQYF. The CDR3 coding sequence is TGCAGTGCTAGAGGGACTAGCGGGATCTACGAGCAGTACTTC.

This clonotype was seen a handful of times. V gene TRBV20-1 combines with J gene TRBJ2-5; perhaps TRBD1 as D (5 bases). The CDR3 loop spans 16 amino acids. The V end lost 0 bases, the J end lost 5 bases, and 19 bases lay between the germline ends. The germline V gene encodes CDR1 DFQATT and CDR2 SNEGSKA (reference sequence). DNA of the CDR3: TGCAGTGCTAGAGATGAAATTTTCAGGGTGGGGGAGACCCAGTACTTC. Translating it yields CSARDEIFRVGETQYF.

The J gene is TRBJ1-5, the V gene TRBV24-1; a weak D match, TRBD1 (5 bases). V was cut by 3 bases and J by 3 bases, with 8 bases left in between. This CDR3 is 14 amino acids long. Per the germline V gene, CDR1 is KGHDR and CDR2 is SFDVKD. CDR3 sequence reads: CATSDGDVNQPQHF. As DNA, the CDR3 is TGTGCCACCAGTGATGGGGACGTCAATCAGCCCCAGCATTTT.

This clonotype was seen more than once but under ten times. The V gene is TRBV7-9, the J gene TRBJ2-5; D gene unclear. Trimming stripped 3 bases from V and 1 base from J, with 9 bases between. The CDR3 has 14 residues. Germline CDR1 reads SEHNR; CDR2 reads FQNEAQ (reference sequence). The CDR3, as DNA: TGTGCCAGCAGCTTTCGGCGAGTCCAAGAGACCCAGTACTTC. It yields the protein CASSFRRVQETQYF.

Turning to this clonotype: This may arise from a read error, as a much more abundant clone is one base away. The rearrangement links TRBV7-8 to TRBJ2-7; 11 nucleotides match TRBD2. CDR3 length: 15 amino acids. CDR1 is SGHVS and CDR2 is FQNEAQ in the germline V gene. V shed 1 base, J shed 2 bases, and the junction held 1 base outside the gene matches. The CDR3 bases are TGTGCCAGCAGCTTAGATAGCGGGAGGGCCTACGAGCAGTACTTC. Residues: CASSLDSGRAYEQYF.

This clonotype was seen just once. The CDR3 reads CASRPTENYEQYF. CDR3 coding DNA: TGTGCCAGCAGGCCTACAGAGAACTACGAGCAGTACTTC. The gene calls are TRBV2 and TRBJ2-7; no clear D. This CDR3 is built from 13 residues. The germline V gene encodes CDR1 SNHLY and CDR2 FYNNEI. V gave up 6 bases and J gave up 3 bases, with 12 bases separating them.

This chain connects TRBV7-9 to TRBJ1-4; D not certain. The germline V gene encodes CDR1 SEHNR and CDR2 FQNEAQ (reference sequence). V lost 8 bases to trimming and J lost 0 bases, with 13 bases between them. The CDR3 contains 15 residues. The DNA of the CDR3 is TGTGCCAGCCCCCCCCGAGTTGCAACTAATGAAAAACTGTTTTTT. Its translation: CASPPRVATNEKLFF. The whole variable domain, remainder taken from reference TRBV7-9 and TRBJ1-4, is DTGVSQNPRHKITKRGQNVTFRCDPISEHNRLYWYRQTLGQGPEFLTYFQNEAQLEKSRLLSDRFSAERPKGSFSTLEIQRTEQGDSAMYLCASPPRVATNEKLFFGSGTQLSVL.

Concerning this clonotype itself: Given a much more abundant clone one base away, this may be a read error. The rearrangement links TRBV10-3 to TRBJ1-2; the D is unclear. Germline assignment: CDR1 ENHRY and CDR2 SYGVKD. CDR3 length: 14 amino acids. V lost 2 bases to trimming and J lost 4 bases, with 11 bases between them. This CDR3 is CAISEPWESYGYTF. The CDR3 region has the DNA TGTGCCATCAGTGAGCCGTGGGAAAGCTATGGCTACACCTTC.

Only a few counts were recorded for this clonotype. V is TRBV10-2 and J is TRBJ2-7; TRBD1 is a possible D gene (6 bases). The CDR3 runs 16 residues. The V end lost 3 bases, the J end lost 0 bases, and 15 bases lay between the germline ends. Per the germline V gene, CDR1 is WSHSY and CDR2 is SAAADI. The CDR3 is CASSDPTRTASYEQYF. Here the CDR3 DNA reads TGCGCCAGCAGTGACCCCACCCGGACAGCCTCCTACGAGCAGTACTTC.

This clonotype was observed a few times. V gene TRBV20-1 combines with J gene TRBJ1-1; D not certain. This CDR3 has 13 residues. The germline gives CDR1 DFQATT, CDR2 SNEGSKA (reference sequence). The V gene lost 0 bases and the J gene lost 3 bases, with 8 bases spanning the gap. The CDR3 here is CSARDPKYTEAFF. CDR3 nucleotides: TGCAGTGCTAGAGATCCGAAGTACACTGAAGCTTTCTTT.

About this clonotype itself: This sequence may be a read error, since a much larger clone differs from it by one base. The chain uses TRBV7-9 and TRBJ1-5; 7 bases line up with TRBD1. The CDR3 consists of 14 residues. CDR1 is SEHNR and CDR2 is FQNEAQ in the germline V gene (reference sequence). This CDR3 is CASRSTGNNQPQHF. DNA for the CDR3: TGTGCCAGCAGATCGACAGGGAACAATCAACCCCAGCATTTT.

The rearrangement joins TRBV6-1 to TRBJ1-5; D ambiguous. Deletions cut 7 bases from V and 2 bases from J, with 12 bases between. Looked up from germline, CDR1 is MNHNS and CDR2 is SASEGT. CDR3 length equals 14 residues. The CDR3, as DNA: TGTGCCAGCACCCCTAGCGGTGGCAATCAGCCCCAGCATTTT. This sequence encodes CASTPSGGNQPQHF.

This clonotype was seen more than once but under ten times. The CDR3: CSARALNNQPQHF. Written as DNA, the CDR3 is TGCAGTGCTAGAGCCCTTAACAATCAGCCCCAGCATTTT. This chain connects TRBV20-1 to TRBJ1-5; no definite D call. The CDR3 sequence is 13 residues long. The V gene lost 1 base and the J gene lost 3 bases, with 7 bases spanning the gap. Germline V gene sequence: CDR1 DFQATT, CDR2 SNEGSKA (reference sequence).

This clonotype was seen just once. CDR3 in amino acids: CSQGGYGYTF. In DNA, the CDR3 is TGCAGCCAGGGGGGCTATGGCTACACCTTC. The V call is TRBV29-1, the J call TRBJ1-2; TRBD1 matches at 7 bases. Germline-derived CDR1 and CDR2 are SQVTM and ANQGSEA. This CDR3 is 10 amino acids long. The trim removed 8 bases at V and 4 bases at J, leaving 1 base unmatched.

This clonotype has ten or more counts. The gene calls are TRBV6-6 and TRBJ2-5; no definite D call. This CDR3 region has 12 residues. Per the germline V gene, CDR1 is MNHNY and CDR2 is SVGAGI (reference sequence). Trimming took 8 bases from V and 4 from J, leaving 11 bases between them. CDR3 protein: CASGVLGETQYF. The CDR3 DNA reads TGTGCCAGCGGGGTATTGGGAGAGACCCAGTACTTC.

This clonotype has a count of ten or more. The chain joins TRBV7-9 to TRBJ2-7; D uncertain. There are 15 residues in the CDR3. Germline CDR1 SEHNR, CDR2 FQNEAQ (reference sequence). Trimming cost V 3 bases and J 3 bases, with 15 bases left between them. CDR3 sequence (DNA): TGTGCCAGCAGCTTTGGCCCCTCGGACGACTACGAGCAGTACTTC. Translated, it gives CASSFGPSDDYEQYF.

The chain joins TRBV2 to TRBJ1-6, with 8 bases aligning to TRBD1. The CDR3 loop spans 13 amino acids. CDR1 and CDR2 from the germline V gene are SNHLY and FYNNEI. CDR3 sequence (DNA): TGTGCTCTCGCGGGACAGGCTAAAGCACCCCTCCACTTT. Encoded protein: CALAGQAKAPLHF.

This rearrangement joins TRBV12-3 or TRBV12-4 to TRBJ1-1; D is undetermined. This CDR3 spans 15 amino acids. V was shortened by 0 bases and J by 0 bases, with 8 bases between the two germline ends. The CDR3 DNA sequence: TGTGCCAGCAGTTTAGCGCCGACACTGAACACTGAAGCTTTCTTT. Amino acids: CASSLAPTLNTEAFF.